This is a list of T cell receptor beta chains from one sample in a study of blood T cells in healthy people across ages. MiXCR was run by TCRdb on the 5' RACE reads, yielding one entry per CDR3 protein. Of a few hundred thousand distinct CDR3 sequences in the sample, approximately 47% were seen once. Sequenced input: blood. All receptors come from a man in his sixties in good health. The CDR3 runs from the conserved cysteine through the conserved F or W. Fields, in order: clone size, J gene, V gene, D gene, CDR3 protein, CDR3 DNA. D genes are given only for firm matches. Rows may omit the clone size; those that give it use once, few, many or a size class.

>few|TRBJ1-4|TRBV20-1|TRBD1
CSAFPQGADEKLFF
TGCAGTGCTTTTCCCCAGGGGGCCGATGAAAAACTGTTTTTT
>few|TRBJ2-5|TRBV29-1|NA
CSGRGGETQYF
TGCAGCGGTCGAGGGGGGGAGACCCAGTACTTC
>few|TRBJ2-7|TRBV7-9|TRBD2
CASSPNGASGTYEQYF
TGTGCCAGCAGCCCAAACGGGGCTAGCGGGACCTACGAGCAGTACTTC
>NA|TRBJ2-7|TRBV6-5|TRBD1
CASSYTQGAYEQYF
TGTGCCAGCAGTTACACACAGGGGGCCTACGAGCAGTACTTC
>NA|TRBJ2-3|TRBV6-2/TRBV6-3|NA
CASSYGRGLTDTQYF
TGTGCCAGCAGTTACGGCAGGGGCCTAACAGATACGCAGTATTTT
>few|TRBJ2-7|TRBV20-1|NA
CSAAMSSYEQYF
TGCAGTGCCGCGATGTCTTCCTACGAGCAGTACTTC
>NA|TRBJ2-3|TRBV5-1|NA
CASSLEQASTDTQYF
TGCGCCAGCAGCTTGGAACAGGCGAGCACAGATACGCAGTATTTT
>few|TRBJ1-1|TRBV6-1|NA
CASGSWREAFF
TGTGCCAGCGGATCGTGGCGCGAAGCTTTCTTT
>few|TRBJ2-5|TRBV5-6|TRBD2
CASTEWREMETQYF
TGTGCCAGCACCGAGTGGCGGGAGATGGAGACCCAGTACTTC
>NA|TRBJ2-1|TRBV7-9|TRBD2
CASSASGRVLYNEQFF
TGTGCCAGCAGCGCTAGCGGGAGGGTCCTCTACAATGAGCAGTTCTTC
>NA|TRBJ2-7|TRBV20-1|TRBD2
CSATSGTSGAGNEQYF
TGCAGTGCAACGTCCGGGACTAGCGGGGCCGGCAACGAGCAGTACTTC